The 5 T cell receptor beta chains in this list originate from one sample, sequenced in a study of blood T cell repertoires in COVID-19. The assay was immunoSEQ multiplex PCR, and TCRdb's table has in-frame clones only and misses some. This sample has about 350,000 clones, with approximately 86% found just once. Sequenced input: peripheral blood. Receptors originate from a woman aged 55-69 years with COVID-19, enrolled during active disease.

The chain employs TRBV5-5 and TRBJ1-3; D possibly corresponds to TRBD1 (5 bases). The CDR3 is 15 amino acids. V was trimmed by 5 bases and J by 2 bases, leaving 14 bases between them. Germline V CDR1 and CDR2: SGHKS, YYEKEE (reference sequence). The chain's CDR3 is CASRSGRGTGNTIYF. For the CDR3, the DNA is TGTGCCAGCAGGAGTGGTAGGGGAACTGGAAACACCATATATTTT.

The rearrangement joins TRBV18 to TRBJ1-5; 7 nucleotides match TRBD1. The CDR3 is 16 amino acids. Trimming at V came to 2 bases and at J to 4 bases, leaving 8 bases not matched to a gene. Germline V gene lookup returns CDR1 KGHSH and CDR2 LQKENI. The CDR3 coding sequence is TGTGCCAGCTCACCAACGACTTTGGGACAGAATCAGCCCCAGCATTTT. This gives the protein CASSPTTLGQNQPQHF.

The chain is built from TRBV19 and TRBJ2-2; 7 bases map to TRBD2. Germline CDR1 LNHDA, CDR2 SQIVND (reference sequence). The V and J ends lost 6 bases and 6 bases, in that order; junction bases with no gene match: 4. This CDR3 contains 13 residues. For the CDR3, the DNA is TGTGCCAGTAGCGGCGCGGGGGCCGGGGAGCTGTTTTTT. The encoded protein is CASSGAGAGELFF.

Of note for this clone: Other DNA sequences in this sample translate to the same CDR3. CDR3 amino acids: CASRTGDNSPLHF. For the CDR3, the DNA is TGTGCCAGCAGAACAGGCGACAATTCACCCCTCCACTTT. The V gene is TRBV27, the J gene TRBJ1-6; weak D call: TRBD1 (5 bases). The CDR3 runs 13 residues. V was pared by 6 bases and J by 7 bases, with 10 bases between. Germline V gene lookup returns CDR1 MNHEY and CDR2 SMNVEV (reference sequence).

This rearrangement joins TRBV7-6 to TRBJ2-2; possible D gene TRBD2, 7 bases. Germline-derived CDR1 and CDR2 are SGHVS and FNYEAQ. The CDR3 loop spans 16 amino acids. V lost 0 bases to trimming and J lost 4 bases, with 12 bases between them. The CDR3 coding sequence is TGTGCCAGCAGCTTAGCGGGGGGGCCGGGCACCGGGGAGCTGTTTTTT. This codes for CASSLAGGPGTGELFF. Combining the CDR3 with reference TRBV7-6 and TRBJ2-2 gives the whole variable domain GAGVSQSPRYKVTKRGQDVALRCDPISGHVSLYWYRQALGQGPEFLTYFNYEAQQDKSGLPNDRFSAERPEGSISTLTIQRTEQRDSAMYRCASSLAGGPGTGELFFGEGSRLTVL.